Each of the 32 T cell receptor beta chains below was sequenced from the same sample in a study of cytomegalovirus exposure and HLA in healthy donors. Primers for the PCR totalled 60 Vbeta and 13 Jbeta. Using immunoSEQ multiplex PCR, the repertoire was profiled, and TCRdb retains in-frame clones only, with some absent. The repertoire holds 200,000 to 250,000 clones, with 70% to 85% as singletons. Input material: PBMCs. The receptors stem from a male donor in good health and CMV-seronegative.

The CDR3 DNA reads as TGTGCCAGCAGCCAGGACAGCTCCTACAATGAGCAGTTCTTC. This sequence encodes CASSQDSSYNEQFF. J is TRBJ2-1 and V is TRBV7-3, with a tentative D call TRBD1 (6 bases). CDR3 length equals 14 residues. The germline gives CDR1 SGHTA, CDR2 FQGTGA. The V gene lost 5 bases and the J gene lost 0 bases, with 8 bases spanning the gap. The variable domain in full, with the rest retrieved from reference TRBV7-3 and TRBJ2-1, is GAGVSQTPSNKVTEKGKYVELRCDPISGHTALYWYRQSLGQGPEFLIYFQGTGAADDSGLPNDRFFAVRPEGSVSTLKIQRTERGDSAVYLCASSQDSSYNEQFFGPGTRLTVL.

On this clone: Relative to the germline gene, one junction end is altered; a read error may explain this. The V and J genes are TRBV7-7 and TRBJ1-1; D is ambiguous. Looked up from germline, CDR1 is SSHAT and CDR2 is FNYEAQ (reference sequence). The CDR3 runs to 13 residues. In DNA, the CDR3 is TGTGCTAGCAGCGTAGACGGGAACACTGAAGCTTTCTTT. This sequence encodes CASSVDGNTEAFF.

V usage is TRBV6-5 and J usage is TRBJ1-6, with D perhaps matching TRBD1 (6 bases). Germline values: CDR1 MNHEY, CDR2 SVGAGI. V lost 2 bases and J 10 bases, leaving 12 bases between the germline ends. The CDR3 consists of 14 residues. The CDR3 sequence: CASSYGGLSSPLHF. CDR3 DNA: TGTGCCAGCAGTTACGGGGGCCTCAGCTCACCCCTCCACTTT.

The chain employs TRBV27 and TRBJ2-1; no reliable D call. Trimming took off 6 bases at V and 8 bases at J, with 14 bases between the two ends. The CDR3 is 13 amino acids. Looked up from germline, CDR1 is MNHEY and CDR2 is SMNVEV (reference sequence). CDR3 nucleotides: TGTGCCAGCAGACTCCTCCCCATCGATGAGCAGTTCTTC. Its protein is CASRLLPIDEQFF.

This CDR3 is CASSLGRDRVGMNTEAFF. DNA for the CDR3: TGTGCCAGCAGCTTAGGGAGGGACAGGGTGGGGATGAACACTGAAGCTTTCTTT. V is TRBV7-8 and J is TRBJ1-1, with 9 nucleotides matching TRBD1. CDR3 size: 18 residues. Germline V lookup: CDR1 SGHVS, CDR2 FQNEAQ. Losses at the gene ends were 1 base for V and 0 bases for J; bases not matched to a gene: 9.

The chain has TRBV7-9 and TRBJ1-5; 7 nucleotides match TRBD1. J lost 4 bases, V lost 4 bases, and 7 bases had no gene match. The germline V gene encodes CDR1 SEHNR and CDR2 FQNEAQ (reference sequence). The CDR3 is made up of 15 amino acids. This CDR3 is CASSSDRVRNQPQHF. The CDR3 region has the DNA TGTGCCAGCAGCTCCGACAGGGTAAGGAATCAGCCCCAGCATTTT. Supplemented by reference TRBV7-9 and TRBJ1-5, the full variable domain reads DTGVSQNPRHKITKRGQNVTFRCDPISEHNRLYWYRQTLGQGPEFLTYFQNEAQLEKSRLLSDRFSAERPKGSFSTLEIQRTEQGDSAMYLCASSSDRVRNQPQHFGDGTRLSIL.

This clone came up a few times. The rearrangement joins TRBV19 to TRBJ2-7; TRBD2 is a possible D gene (5 bases). The CDR3 loop spans 13 amino acids. V was trimmed by 3 bases and J by 5 bases, leaving 11 bases between them. CDR1 is LNHDA, CDR2 SQIVND, per germline (reference sequence). CDR3 in amino acids: CASSIGLADEQYF. The CDR3 DNA is TGTGCCAGTAGTATTGGGCTAGCAGACGAGCAGTACTTC.

A note on this clone: Other DNA sequences in the same sample also yield this CDR3. Here the CDR3 DNA reads TGCGCCAGCAGCTTAGCGGGTGGAGAGACCCAGTACTTC. It yields the protein CASSLAGGETQYF. V is TRBV5-1 and J is TRBJ2-5, with a tentative D call TRBD2 (6 bases). CDR1 and CDR2 from the germline V gene are SGHRS and YFSETQ. This CDR3 region has 13 residues. V lost 2 bases and J lost 4, with 9 bases in between.

The chain recombines TRBV6-5 with TRBJ1-2; possibly TRBD1 for D (5 bases). Germline V lookup: CDR1 MNHEY, CDR2 SVGAGI. The germline V and J ends were trimmed by 7 bases and 4 bases, with 19 bases remaining between them. CDR3 length equals 15 residues. CDR3 in DNA: TGTGCCAGCACCCCGGGGGGAGGGTATCCCTATGGCTACACCTTC. Protein product: CASTPGGGYPYGYTF.

The rearrangement links TRBV29-1 to TRBJ1-2; D gene unclear. V was shortened by 3 bases and J by 9 bases, with 14 bases between the two germline ends. The CDR3 is 12 amino acids. CDR1 SQVTM and CDR2 ANQGSEA come from the germline V gene. For the CDR3, the DNA is TGCAGCGTTGATGGGCAGGCTCACCGCTACACCTTC. This translates into CSVDGQAHRYTF.

The chain is built from TRBV4-2 and TRBJ2-1; D remains ambiguous. Per germline, CDR1 LGHNA and CDR2 YNFKEQ. The germline V and J ends were trimmed by 6 bases and 0 bases, with 18 bases remaining between them. The CDR3 has 17 residues. The CDR3 DNA sequence: TGTGCCAGCAGTCTTCTTACTACCCTGAGCTCCTACAATGAGCAGTTCTTC. Protein: CASSLLTTLSSYNEQFF.

This chain joins TRBV10-3 and TRBJ2-3, with D possibly TRBD1 on 5 matching bases. CDR1 ENHRY and CDR2 SYGVKD come from the germline V gene. This CDR3 contains 13 residues. Trimming pared 11 bases from V and 5 bases from J, leaving 17 bases between. CDR3 amino acids: CAFAGQGGDTQYF. The CDR3 DNA is TGTGCCTTCGCCGGGCAGGGTGGAGATACGCAGTATTTT.

The chain carries TRBV5-4 and TRBJ2-2; TRBD1 matches at 9 bases. Germline CDR1 is SGHNT and CDR2 is YYREEE (reference sequence). CDR3 length: 15 amino acids. Trimming at V came to 4 bases and at J to 3 bases, leaving 4 bases not matched to a gene. DNA for the CDR3: TGTGCCAGCAGCCGTAGGACAGGGGACACCGGGGAGCTGTTTTTT. Translation gives CASSRRTGDTGELFF.

This clone was observed many times. The chain combines TRBV28 with TRBJ1-5; the D is unclear. Germline CDR1 reads MDHEN; CDR2 reads SYDVKM. The CDR3 has 14 residues. The ends were cut back, 7 bases at V and 7 bases at J, with 17 bases in the middle. The CDR3 DNA follows: TGTGCCAGCACTAATAACGGGGTGTTCCAGCCCCAGCATTTT. Translating it yields CASTNNGVFQPQHF.

This clone was counted only a few times. The genes are TRBV7-6 and TRBJ1-4; D uncertain. The CDR3 has 13 residues. Per germline, CDR1 SGHVS and CDR2 FNYEAQ. V was shortened by 5 bases and J by 6 bases, with 10 bases between the two germline ends. The CDR3 nucleotides read TGTGCCAGCAGCCCTAAGCTAGATGAAAAACTGTTTTTT. Protein: CASSPKLDEKLFF.

V and J are TRBV6-5 and TRBJ2-7; tentative D call: TRBD1 (6 bases). CDR1 is MNHEY and CDR2 is SVGAGI in the germline V gene. There are 14 residues in the CDR3. V was trimmed by 5 bases and J by 2 bases, leaving 13 bases between them. This CDR3 is CASSEVTGPYEQYF. CDR3 coding DNA: TGTGCCAGCAGTGAAGTGACAGGTCCCTACGAGCAGTACTTC.

The genes are TRBV2 and TRBJ1-1, with 10 bases that match TRBD1. Germline V lookup: CDR1 SNHLY, CDR2 FYNNEI. CDR3 length: 15 residues. V trimming: 6 bases; J trimming: 4 bases; junction bases outside the gene matches: 8. This CDR3 is CASSPGQGSATEAFF. The CDR3 DNA sequence: TGTGCCAGCAGCCCGGGACAGGGGTCGGCCACTGAAGCTTTCTTT.

This chain links TRBV9 with TRBJ2-5; a weak D match, TRBD1 (5 bases). Germline loops: CDR1 SGDLS, CDR2 YYNGEE. The CDR3 length is 15 residues. V lost 4 bases and J 1 base, leaving 14 bases between the germline ends. CDR3 residues: CASSLQPTAQETQYF. In DNA form, the CDR3 reads TGTGCCAGCAGCCTACAACCGACAGCCCAAGAGACCCAGTACTTC.

The rearrangement joins TRBV28 to TRBJ1-2, with D tentatively TRBD1 (6 bases). Germline CDR1 MDHEN, CDR2 SYDVKM. The V end was cut by 11 bases, the J end by 9 bases, with 22 bases between. CDR3 size: 13 residues. CDR3 in DNA: TGTGCCTGTTCATCAGGGGAATATAAAAGCTACACCTTC. Its translation is CACSSGEYKSYTF.

The rearrangement links TRBV6-5 to TRBJ2-5; 7 nucleotides match TRBD1. The V gene's germline CDR1 is MNHEY and CDR2 SVGAGI. V lost 5 bases to trimming and J lost 1 base; unmatched junction nucleotides: 4. This CDR3 is built from 14 residues. For the CDR3, the DNA is TGTGCCAGCAGTAGTTGGGACAGCCAAGAGACCCAGTACTTC. Translation gives CASSSWDSQETQYF.

The genes are TRBV19 and TRBJ2-1; TRBD2 aligns across 11 bases. Trimming at V came to 9 bases and at J to 0 bases, leaving 1 base not matched to a gene. The CDR3 is 14 residues long. CDR1 and CDR2 from the germline V gene are LNHDA and SQIVND (reference sequence). This chain's CDR3 is CASTSGSSYNEQFF. CDR3 bases: TGTGCCAGCACTAGCGGGAGCTCCTACAATGAGCAGTTCTTC.

The rearrangement uses TRBV19 and TRBJ2-1, with D hard to call. The germline V and J ends were trimmed by 4 bases and 4 bases, with 14 bases remaining between them. The CDR3 is 15 residues long. Germline CDR1 reads LNHDA; CDR2 reads SQIVND (reference sequence). The CDR3 spells CASSTSVAAYNEQFF. The CDR3 bases are TGTGCCAGTAGTACCTCCGTCGCGGCGTACAATGAGCAGTTCTTC.

The V gene is TRBV5-1, the J gene TRBJ2-1; the D gene is possibly TRBD2 (5 bases). CDR3 length equals 13 residues. Germline CDR1 reads SGHRS; CDR2 reads YFSETQ. The V and J ends lost 2 bases and 8 bases respectively, with 11 bases between them. DNA for the CDR3: TGCGCCAGCAGCTTCGTCGGGATGGATGAGCAGTTCTTC. As protein: CASSFVGMDEQFF.

In this sample, this clone turned up once. The chain joins TRBV5-6 to TRBJ2-3, with TRBD2 matching over 10 bases. The CDR3 totals 16 residues. Germline V gives CDR1 SGHDT, CDR2 YYEEEE. Trimming cost V 3 bases and J 2 bases; bases outside gene matches: 6. Written as DNA, the CDR3 is TGTGCCAGCAGCTGGAGGACTAGCGGAGTCACAGATACGCAGTATTTT. This translates into CASSWRTSGVTDTQYF. Filled out from reference TRBV5-6 and TRBJ2-3, the complete variable domain reads DAGVTQSPTHLIKTRGQQVTLRCSPKSGHDTVSWYQQALGQGPQFIFQYYEEEERQRGNFPDRFSGHQFPNYSSELNVNALLLGDSALYLCASSWRTSGVTDTQYFGPGTRLTVL.

This sequence joins TRBV29-1 and TRBJ2-1; TRBD2 aligns across 9 bases. Trimming cost V 5 bases and J 0 bases; bases outside gene matches: 14. Germline V gene data show CDR1 as SQVTM and CDR2 as ANQGSEA. The CDR3 runs to 18 residues. DNA for the CDR3: TGCAGCGTTAAACTAGCGGGCGTCCTATTGAGCTCCTACAATGAGCAGTTCTTC. This translates into CSVKLAGVLLSSYNEQFF.

The chain is built from TRBV4-2 and TRBJ2-7, with D hard to call. CDR1 and CDR2 from the germline V gene are LGHNA and YNFKEQ. Trimming shortened V by 0 bases and J by 5 bases, and 5 bases separated the two germline ends. The CDR3 has 12 amino acids. CDR3 in amino acids: CASSQDANEQYF. In nucleotides, the CDR3 is TGTGCCAGCAGCCAAGACGCTAACGAGCAGTACTTC.

The rearrangement joins TRBV18 to TRBJ1-4; 8 positions match TRBD1. The V segment lost 6 bases and the J segment 8 bases; nucleotides outside the gene matches: 11. The CDR3 contains 15 residues. Germline-derived CDR1 and CDR2 are KGHSH and LQKENI. The CDR3 reads CASSYSSGGAEKLFF. The CDR3 nucleotides are TGTGCCAGCTCCTACTCTTCAGGGGGCGCGGAAAAACTGTTTTTT.

CDR3 region: CASRRQGDMTGELFF. CDR3 DNA: TGTGCCAGCAGAAGACAGGGGGATATGACCGGGGAGCTGTTTTTT. This chain connects TRBV6-1 to TRBJ2-2, with TRBD1 matching 9 bases. This CDR3 has 15 amino acids. J was trimmed by 5 bases and V by 6 bases; bases with no gene match: 7. CDR1 and CDR2 from the germline V gene are MNHNS and SASEGT.

The chain is built from TRBV28 and TRBJ2-5, with D perhaps TRBD1 (6 bases). Deletions cut 3 bases from V and 2 bases from J, with 13 bases between. CDR3 length: 15 amino acids. Germline CDR1 MDHEN, CDR2 SYDVKM. DNA for the CDR3: TGTGCCAGCAGTTTCCTTGGACAGCAGCAAGAGACCCAGTACTTC. This sequence encodes CASSFLGQQQETQYF. Using reference TRBV28 and TRBJ2-5 for the parts outside the CDR3, the full variable domain is DVKVTQSSRYLVKRTGEKVFLECVQDMDHENMFWYRQDPGLGLRLIYFSYDVKMKEKGDIPEGYSVSREKKERFSLILESASTNQTSMYLCASSFLGQQQETQYFGPGTRLLVL.

The chain joins TRBV10-2 to TRBJ2-6, with 9 bases fitting TRBD1. Germline trimming cut 8 bases from V and 0 bases from J; bases unmatched to any gene: 5. CDR1 is WSHSY and CDR2 is SAAADI in the germline V gene. This CDR3 comprises 16 residues. The CDR3 nucleotides read TGCGCCAGCTCCGGGACAGGGCTCTCTGGGGCCAACGTCCTGACTTTC. This sequence encodes CASSGTGLSGANVLTF.

The genes are TRBV30 and TRBJ2-7; 9 nucleotides agree with TRBD2. This CDR3 is 14 amino acids long. With V trimmed by 7 bases and J by 2 bases, 9 bases remained unmatched. Germline CDR1 and CDR2: GTSNPN and SVGIG (reference sequence). The CDR3 sequence: CASSRGGRAYEQYF. The DNA of the CDR3 is TGTGCCTCCTCCCGAGGCGGGAGGGCCTACGAGCAGTACTTC.

The V gene is TRBV15, the J gene TRBJ2-3; 8 bases map to TRBD2. CDR3 size: 17 residues. V trimming: 0 bases; J trimming: 5 bases; junction bases outside the gene matches: 10. Per germline, CDR1 LNHNV and CDR2 YYDKDF (reference sequence). Written as DNA, the CDR3 is TGTGCCACCAGCAGAGATGGAGCGGCGGGAGGTAGAGATACGCAGTATTTT. It specifies CATSRDGAAGGRDTQYF.